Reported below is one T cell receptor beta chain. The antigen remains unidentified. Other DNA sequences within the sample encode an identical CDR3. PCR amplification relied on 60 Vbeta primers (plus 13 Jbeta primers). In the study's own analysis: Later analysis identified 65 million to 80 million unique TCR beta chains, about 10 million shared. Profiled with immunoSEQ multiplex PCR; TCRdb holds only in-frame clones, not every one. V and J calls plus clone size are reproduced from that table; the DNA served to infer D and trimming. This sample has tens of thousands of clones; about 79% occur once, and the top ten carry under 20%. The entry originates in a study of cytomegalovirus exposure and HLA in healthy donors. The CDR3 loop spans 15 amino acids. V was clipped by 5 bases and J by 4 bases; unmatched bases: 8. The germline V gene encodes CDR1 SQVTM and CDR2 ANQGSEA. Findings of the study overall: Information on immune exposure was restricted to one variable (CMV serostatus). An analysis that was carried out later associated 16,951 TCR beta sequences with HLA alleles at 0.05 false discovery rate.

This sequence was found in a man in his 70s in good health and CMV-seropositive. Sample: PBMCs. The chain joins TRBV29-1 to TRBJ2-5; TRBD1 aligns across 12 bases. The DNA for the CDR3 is TGCAGCGTTCAACGGGACAGGGGGCGATTAGAGACCCAGTACTTC. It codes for CSVQRDRGRLETQYF.